This T cell receptor beta chain was recovered during a study of shared clonotypes between healthy human individuals. Study summary: The donor group consisted of two women and three men, aged 18 to 49.

V shed 5 bases and J shed 5 bases, with 19 bases lying between them. The germline V gene has CDR1 MNHEY and CDR2 SMNVEV (reference sequence). This CDR3 has 15 amino acids. Unsorted PBMC DNA was run through sequencing on ten immunoSEQ deep assay plates. Here immunoSEQ multiplex PCR was the method, and the copy in TCRdb shows in-frame clones only, minus some. Altogether approximately 460,000 clones are present, 75% to 80% being singletons, with the ten largest covering more than 10%. This clone was detected once. This clonotype was obtained from a woman in her 40s in good health. Some clones in this sample may be carry-over from other donors' samples. The rearrangement links TRBV27 to TRBJ2-7; D assignment may be TRBD1 or TRBD2 (5 bases each). What was sequenced was PBMCs. The CDR3 nucleotides are TGTGCCAGCAGTATGCTATGGGGGAGAGTGAACGAGCAGTACTTC. It yields the protein CASSMLWGRVNEQYF.